The 9 T cell receptor beta chains in this list originate from one sample, sequenced in a study of shared clonotypes between healthy human individuals. Assay: immunoSEQ multiplex PCR; the TCRdb copy retains only in-frame clones and omits some. Of about 2.3 million clones listed, approximately 95% are singletons. Sequenced input: naive CD4+ T cells from PBMCs. Subset of the sample: CD45RA+ positively selected. The receptors here all came from a young man in good health. Some clones in this sample may be carry-over from other donors' samples.

This clone occurred a few times. The chain employs TRBV5-1 and TRBJ1-5, with D perhaps matching TRBD1 (5 bases). Per the germline V gene, CDR1 is SGHRS and CDR2 is YFSETQ. The CDR3 has 15 amino acids. V lost 1 base and J lost 0, with 8 bases in between. Here the CDR3 DNA reads TGCGCCAGCAGCTTGTTAGGGGATAGCAATCAGCCCCAGCATTTT. It encodes CASSLLGDSNQPQHF.

This clone appeared a single time. J is TRBJ1-2 and V is TRBV5-6; D is unclear. The CDR3 is made up of 15 amino acids. Germline loops: CDR1 SGHDT, CDR2 YYEEEE. The V gene lost 0 bases and the J gene lost 2 bases, with 11 bases spanning the gap. This CDR3 is CASSLAPGGNYGYTF. The CDR3 DNA follows: TGTGCCAGCAGCTTGGCCCCGGGAGGGAACTATGGCTACACCTTC. The variable domain in full, completed from reference TRBV5-6 and TRBJ1-2, reads DAGVTQSPTHLIKTRGQQVTLRCSPKSGHDTVSWYQQALGQGPQFIFQYYEEEERQRGNFPDRFSGHQFPNYSSELNVNALLLGDSALYLCASSLAPGGNYGYTFGSGTRLTVV.

The gene calls are TRBV5-4 and TRBJ1-1; D is uncertain. This CDR3 comprises 14 residues. Germline loops: CDR1 SGHNT, CDR2 YYREEE (reference sequence). V gave up 3 bases and J gave up 5 bases, with 14 bases separating them. The CDR3 loop is CASSSGVLSTEAFF. CDR3 bases: TGTGCCAGCAGCTCGGGTGTGTTGAGTACTGAAGCTTTCTTT.

V and J are TRBV7-3 and TRBJ2-1, with a tentative D call TRBD1 (5 bases). V was pared by 5 bases and J by 8 bases, with 19 bases between. CDR3 length: 15 amino acids. Germline assignment: CDR1 SGHTA and CDR2 FQGTGA. CDR3 sequence: CASSGRGPPFHEQFF. DNA for the CDR3: TGTGCCAGCAGCGGAAGGGGCCCGCCGTTCCATGAGCAGTTCTTC.

The V gene is TRBV5-1, the J gene TRBJ2-3; possibly TRBD1 or TRBD2 for D (6 bases each). Germline loops: CDR1 SGHRS, CDR2 YFSETQ. This CDR3 has 15 amino acids. V dropped 0 bases and J dropped 8 bases, with 16 bases sitting between them. Here the CDR3 DNA reads TGCGCCAGCAGCTTGGAAGGGGGGTCAGAGGGTACGCAGTATTTT. It translates to CASSLEGGSEGTQYF.

As concerns this clone: Distinct nucleotide sequences in the sample also encode this CDR3. The chain employs TRBV9 and TRBJ1-2; D gene unclear. This CDR3 is 13 amino acids long. The germline V gene has CDR1 SGDLS and CDR2 YYNGEE. V lost 0 bases, J lost 4 bases, and 7 bases lay in between. The DNA of the CDR3 is TGTGCCAGCAGCGTAGGGCCGACCTATGGCTACACCTTC. It translates to CASSVGPTYGYTF. The full variable domain, in which reference TRBV9 and TRBJ1-2 provide the parts outside the CDR3, is DSGVTQTPKHLITATGQRVTLRCSPRSGDLSVYWYQQSLDQGLQFLIQYYNGEERAKGNILERFSAQQFPDLHSELNLSSLELGDSALYFCASSVGPTYGYTFGSGTRLTVV.

The V and J genes are TRBV27 and TRBJ2-7, with 8 bases identical to TRBD2. CDR3 size: 15 residues. Trimming at V came to 6 bases and at J to 7 bases, leaving 14 bases not matched to a gene. CDR1 MNHEY and CDR2 SMNVEV come from the germline V gene (reference sequence). The CDR3 sequence: CASSPRTSGVPEQYF. The CDR3 nucleotides read TGTGCCAGCAGCCCTAGAACTAGCGGAGTCCCAGAGCAGTACTTC.

V gene TRBV4-1 combines with J gene TRBJ1-2, with D possibly being TRBD1 (6 bases). V was clipped by 4 bases and J by 4 bases, with 16 bases between them. CDR3 length equals 15 residues. Germline loops: CDR1 MGHRA, CDR2 YSYEKL. CDR3: CASSPSSQGTYGYTF. DNA for the CDR3: TGCGCCAGCAGCCCTTCGTCCCAGGGGACCTATGGCTACACCTTC.

Details on this clone: Different DNA sequences within this sample yield the same CDR3. The chain links TRBV28 to TRBJ1-2; D call uncertain. CDR1 is MDHEN and CDR2 is SYDVKM in the germline V gene. V was clipped by 2 bases and J by 4 bases, with 8 bases between them. This CDR3 comprises 13 residues. The CDR3 region is CASSLRTFYGYTF. The CDR3 region has the DNA TGTGCCAGCAGTTTACGGACTTTCTATGGCTACACCTTC.